The entry that follows covers one TCR beta chain sequence. Its antigen remains undetermined. No much larger clonotype is one base removed from it; base qualities were not supplied. This sample was included in a study of blood T cell repertoires in COVID-19 (TCRdb year 2020). Study-wide context: Collaborator samples came from the United States, Italy and Spain and covered acute and convalescent phases of COVID-19. The prospective study material was composed of cDNA or gDNA derived from T cells, B-cell-depleted T cells, or PBMCs. The dataset comprised deeply sampled blood TCRbeta repertoires from subjects exposed to, actively infected with, or recovered from COVID-19. The repertoires were released in a freely available public database meant as a resource for research on the immune response to SARS-CoV-2. Samples were obtained from the ongoing ImmuneRACE study (first 160 participants) and from some 1,300 subjects provided by 6 global collaborators. Sample metadata almost always included a de-identified subject ID, COVID-19 status, age in years and sex. HLA class I and class II types, where available, came from metadata supplied by the sample provider rather than from assay-based typing.

The immunoSEQ Assay, a bias-controlled multiplex PCR, was used to amplify TCRbeta CDR3 regions from genomic DNA. Per the source publication's procedure: The number of nucleated cells in each sample was estimated from the amplification of reference gene primers within the assay. To quantify the absolute abundance of each unique TCRbeta CDR3 rearrangement, sequence reads were collapsed and filtered. Productive Simpson clonality was computed per sample as the square root of Simpson's diversity index over productive rearrangements. Entries here come from immuneACCESS through TCRdb and include only in-frame sequences with V and J called. Some clones fail to appear in such tables; in the studies checked, an unresolved V gene covers under half of the shortfall, and the cause of the remainder is unknown. That table gives V, J and clone size, and the DNA gave D and trimming. Within this sample are approximately 150,000 clones, with over 80% of them counted one time only. Together, the top ten hold about two fifths of the sample.

Samples from volunteer blood donors who had recovered from COVID-19 were contributed by a second Seattle source. Each collaborating institution followed its own protocols to collect whole blood in K2EDTA tubes. Collaborator samples were shipped for TCRbeta analysis as frozen whole blood, isolated PBMCs, or DNA extracted from either sample type. On the study overall, not on this receptor specifically: The amount of clinical and demographic metadata varied by source and participant and was provided uncurated.

Sequencing was carried out using peripheral blood. The source is a man aged 50 or older who had recovered from COVID-19.

The sequenced DNA is TGCGCCAGCAGCTACCGACAGGGGGCAAGCACAGATACGCAGTATTTT. Its protein reads: CASSYRQGASTDTQYF. This sequence uses TRBV5-1 and TRBJ2-3, and 10 junction bases match TRBD1. Trimming takes 3 bases off V and 0 bases off J; junction bases not matched to a gene: 4. The CDR3 holds 16 amino acids from the cysteine to the phenylalanine. Only the CDR3 portion is preserved as DNA: 48 bases, with reading frame beginning at the first base. The germline V gene sets CDR1 to SGHRS and CDR2 to YFSETQ.